Here is one T cell receptor beta chain with its context. Its target is unknown. The time point here: week 35, safety follow-up. In the vaccine, a single dose held 300 ug of the mutant IDH1 20-mer peptide, along with topical imiquimod. The data are from a study of a mutant IDH1 vaccine in newly diagnosed glioma. The overall study: The initiation of vaccination occurred 4-6 weeks after radiotherapy alone, or with temozolomide cycles. Overall study results and limits: Shifts in the top peripheral T cell clonotypes seemed unrelated to pseudoprogression.

Using immunoSEQ multiplex PCR, the repertoire was profiled, and TCRdb retains in-frame clones only, with some absent. The sample lists around 60,000 clones, 81% occurring once. In germline, CDR1 is LNHNV, CDR2 YYDKDF (reference sequence). V gave up 3 bases and J gave up 2 bases, with 13 bases separating them. The CDR3 spans 15 residues. This receptor was identified in a middle-aged man with glioma. The sample consisted of PBMCs, taken from a glioma patient whose treatment included an IDH1 peptide vaccine. The V gene is TRBV15, the J gene TRBJ1-2; D might be TRBD1 (6 bases). This CDR3 reads CATSRAPGQNYGYTF. In DNA form, the CDR3 reads TGTGCCACCAGCAGGGCCCCCGGACAGAACTATGGCTACACCTTC.